This T cell receptor beta chain was identified in a study of response to subunit inactivated influenza vaccine. The study, taken as a whole, reports: Authors suggested seasonal influenza vaccinations each recruit few new T cells.

The CDR3 consists of 16 residues. The V end was cut by 0 bases, the J end by 6 bases, with 15 bases between. Germline CDR1 reads LGHNA; CDR2 reads YNFKEQ. One entry per CDR3 protein, called by TCRdb with MiXCR from the RT-PCR reads. This sample has more than 450,000 distinct CDR3 sequences, with about an eighth found just once. Comment on this clonotype: Its target is not known.

The TCR sequence derives from a man in his fifties who received an inactivated influenza vaccine. The chain combines TRBV4-2 with TRBJ2-1, with a possible D match to TRBD2 (5 bases). Material: PBMCs from blood, obtained on the day of vaccination. The CDR3 sequence: CASSQEGFSVINEQFF. For the CDR3, the DNA is TGTGCCAGCAGCCAAGAAGGGTTTAGCGTGATCAATGAGCAGTTCTTC.